The clone carrying this T cell receptor beta chain was detected only once. The CDR3 is 13 residues long. Germline loops: CDR1 MNHNY, CDR2 SVGAGI (reference sequence). V gave up 6 bases and J gave up 4 bases; unmatched junction bases: 3. Here immunoSEQ multiplex PCR was the method, and the copy in TCRdb shows in-frame clones only, minus some. The sample records approximately 61,000 clones, 70% to 90% being singletons. Noted time point: cycle 4 day 1 (C4D1), after 6 weeks of nivolumab. Relapse after autologous stem cell transplantation occurred in every patient, and brentuximab vedotin exposure varied. The data stem from a study of PD-1 blockade in classical Hodgkin lymphoma.

This sample comprised peripheral blood mononuclear cells (PBMCs), obtained before the fourth cycle of nivolumab. This clonotype originated in a human donor with classical Hodgkin lymphoma. The genes are TRBV6-6 and TRBJ2-4, with TRBD1 identical over 7 bases. The CDR3 bases are TGTGCCAGCAGCAGGGACAGTAAAAACATTCAGTACTTC. Amino acids: CASSRDSKNIQYF.